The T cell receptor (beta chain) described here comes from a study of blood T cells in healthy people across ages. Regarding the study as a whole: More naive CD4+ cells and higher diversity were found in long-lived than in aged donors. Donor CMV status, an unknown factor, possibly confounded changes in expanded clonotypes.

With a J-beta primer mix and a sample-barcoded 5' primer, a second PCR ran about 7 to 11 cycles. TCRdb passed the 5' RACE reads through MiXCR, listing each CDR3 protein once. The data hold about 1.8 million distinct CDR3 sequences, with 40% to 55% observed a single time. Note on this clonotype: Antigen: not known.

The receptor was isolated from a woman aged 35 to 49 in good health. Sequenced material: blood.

CDR3 sequence (DNA): TGTGCCAGCAGTTACGGAGGGCCTTCCAATCAGCCCCAGCATTTT. It yields the protein CASSYGGPSNQPQHF. The chain joins TRBV6-6 to TRBJ1-5; no reliable D call. The CDR3 spans 15 residues. CDR1 is MNHNY and CDR2 is SVGAGI in the germline V gene (reference sequence). V dropped 2 bases and J dropped 3 bases, with 11 bases sitting between them.